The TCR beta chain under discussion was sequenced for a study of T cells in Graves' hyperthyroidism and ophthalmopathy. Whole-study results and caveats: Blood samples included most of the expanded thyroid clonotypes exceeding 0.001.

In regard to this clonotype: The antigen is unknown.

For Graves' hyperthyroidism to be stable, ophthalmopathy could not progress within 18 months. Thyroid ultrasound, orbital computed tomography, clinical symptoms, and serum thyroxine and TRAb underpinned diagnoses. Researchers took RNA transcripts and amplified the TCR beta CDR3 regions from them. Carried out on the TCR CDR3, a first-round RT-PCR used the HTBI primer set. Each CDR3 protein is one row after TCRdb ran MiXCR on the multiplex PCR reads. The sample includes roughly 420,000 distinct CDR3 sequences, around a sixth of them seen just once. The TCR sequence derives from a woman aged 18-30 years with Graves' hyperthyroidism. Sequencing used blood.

CDR3 region: CASSHTGELFF. The CDR3 nucleotides are TGTGCCAGCAGCCACACCGGGGAGCTGTTTTTT. This chain links TRBV9 with TRBJ2-2; D is undetermined. Per the germline V gene, CDR1 is SGDLS and CDR2 is YYNGEE. V lost 4 bases and J lost 3, with 1 base in between. The CDR3 runs 11 residues.